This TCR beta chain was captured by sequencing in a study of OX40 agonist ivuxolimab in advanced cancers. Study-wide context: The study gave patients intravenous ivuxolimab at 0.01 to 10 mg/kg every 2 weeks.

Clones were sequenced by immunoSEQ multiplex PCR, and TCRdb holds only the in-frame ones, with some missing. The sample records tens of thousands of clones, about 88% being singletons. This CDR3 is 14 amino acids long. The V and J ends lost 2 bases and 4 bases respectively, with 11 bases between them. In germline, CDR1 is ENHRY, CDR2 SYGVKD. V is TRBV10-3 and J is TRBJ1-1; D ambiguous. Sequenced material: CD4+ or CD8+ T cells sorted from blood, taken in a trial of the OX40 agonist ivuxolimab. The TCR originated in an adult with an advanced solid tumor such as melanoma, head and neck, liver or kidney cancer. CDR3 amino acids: CAISETRKVTEAFF. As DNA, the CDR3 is TGTGCCATCAGTGAGACCCGGAAGGTCACTGAAGCTTTCTTT.